This T cell receptor beta chain was profiled in a study of control samples from healthy donors and cancer patients. This CDR3 contains 15 residues. Trimming removed 4 bases from V and 6 bases from J; junction bases left unmatched: 11. Germline loops: CDR1 SGHNT, CDR2 YYREEE (reference sequence). Produced via immunoSEQ multiplex PCR; TCRdb's table is partial and in-frame only. The sample lists about 170,000 clones, 88% seen once, with roughly 5% in the top ten. The source material was blood. V and J are TRBV5-4 and TRBJ1-2, with 8 bases identical to TRBD1. The TCR was taken from a woman in her 30s in good health. The CDR3 sequence is CASSGQGASTDGYTF. CDR3 DNA: TGTGCCAGCAGCGGGCAGGGGGCGAGCACGGATGGCTACACCTTC. The full variable domain, with the rest looked up from reference TRBV5-4 and TRBJ1-2, is ETGVTQSPTHLIKTRGQQVTLRCSSQSGHNTVSWYQQALGQGPQFIFQYYREEENGRGNFPPRFSGLQFPNYSSELNVNALELDDSALYLCASSGQGASTDGYTFGSGTRLTVV.